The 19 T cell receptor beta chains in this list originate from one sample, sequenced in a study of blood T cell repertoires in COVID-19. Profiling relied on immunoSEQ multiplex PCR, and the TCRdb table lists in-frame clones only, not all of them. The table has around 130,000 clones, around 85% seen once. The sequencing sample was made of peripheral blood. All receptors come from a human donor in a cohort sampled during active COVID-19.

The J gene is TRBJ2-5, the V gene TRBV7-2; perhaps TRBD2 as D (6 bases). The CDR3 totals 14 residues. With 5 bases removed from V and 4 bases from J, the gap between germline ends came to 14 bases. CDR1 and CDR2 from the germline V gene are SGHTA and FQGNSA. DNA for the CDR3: TGTGCCAGCAGCCCACGGGACTCCGGAGAGACCCAGTACTTC. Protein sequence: CASSPRDSGETQYF.

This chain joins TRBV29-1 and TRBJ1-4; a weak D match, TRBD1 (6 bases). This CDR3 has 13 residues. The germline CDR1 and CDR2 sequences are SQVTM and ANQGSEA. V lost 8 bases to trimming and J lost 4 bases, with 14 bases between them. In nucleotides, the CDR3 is TGCAGCTACTCCGGGACACGTAATGAAAAACTGTTTTTT. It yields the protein CSYSGTRNEKLFF.

CDR3 amino acids: CASSLLRVAEAFF. CDR3 sequence (DNA): TGTGCCAGCAGTTTGTTGAGAGTGGCTGAAGCTTTCTTT. This rearrangement joins TRBV12-3 or TRBV12-4 to TRBJ1-1, with D hard to call. With 3 bases removed from V and 6 bases from J, the gap between germline ends came to 11 bases. The length of the CDR3 is 13 residues.

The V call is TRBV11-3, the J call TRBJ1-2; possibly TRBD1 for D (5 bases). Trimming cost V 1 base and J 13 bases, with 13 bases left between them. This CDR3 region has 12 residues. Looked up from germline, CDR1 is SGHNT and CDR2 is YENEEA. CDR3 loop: CASSLGQRGTTF. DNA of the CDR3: TGTGCCAGCAGCTTAGGACAGCGGGGAACCACCTTC.

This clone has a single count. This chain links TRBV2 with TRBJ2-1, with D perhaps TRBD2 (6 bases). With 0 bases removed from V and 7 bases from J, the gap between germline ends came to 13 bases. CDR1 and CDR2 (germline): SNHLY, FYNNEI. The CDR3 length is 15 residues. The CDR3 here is CASSEAQVAVNEQFF. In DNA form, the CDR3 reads TGTGCCAGCAGTGAAGCTCAGGTAGCGGTTAATGAGCAGTTCTTC.

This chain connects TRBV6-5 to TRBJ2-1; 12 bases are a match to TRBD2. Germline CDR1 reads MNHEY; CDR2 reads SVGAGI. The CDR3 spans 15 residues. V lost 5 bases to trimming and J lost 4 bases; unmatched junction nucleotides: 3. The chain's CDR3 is CASSPLAGGYNEQFF. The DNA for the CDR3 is TGTGCCAGCAGTCCACTAGCGGGGGGATACAATGAGCAGTTCTTC.

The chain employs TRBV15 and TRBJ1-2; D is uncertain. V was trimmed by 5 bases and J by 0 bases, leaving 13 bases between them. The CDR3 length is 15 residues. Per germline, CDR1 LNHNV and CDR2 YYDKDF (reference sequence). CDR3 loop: CATSYVVGTNYGYTF. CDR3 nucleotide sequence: TGTGCCACCAGCTACGTGGTCGGTACTAACTATGGCTACACCTTC.

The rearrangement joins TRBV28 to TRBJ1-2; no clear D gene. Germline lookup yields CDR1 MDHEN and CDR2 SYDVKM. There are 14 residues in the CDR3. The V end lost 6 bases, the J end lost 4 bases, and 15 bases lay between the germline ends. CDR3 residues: CASSSAGIRYGYTF. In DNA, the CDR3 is TGTGCCAGCAGCTCTGCCGGGATCCGCTATGGCTACACCTTC.

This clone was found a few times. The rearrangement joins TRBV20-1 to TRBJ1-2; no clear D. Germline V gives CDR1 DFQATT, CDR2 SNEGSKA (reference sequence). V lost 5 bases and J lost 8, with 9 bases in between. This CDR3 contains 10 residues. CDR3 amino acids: CSAYQEGYTF. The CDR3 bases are TGCAGTGCTTACCAAGAGGGCTACACCTTC.

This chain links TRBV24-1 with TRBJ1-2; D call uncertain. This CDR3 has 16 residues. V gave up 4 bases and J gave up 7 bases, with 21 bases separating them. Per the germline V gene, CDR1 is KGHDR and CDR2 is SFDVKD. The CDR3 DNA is TGTGCCACCAGTGACCCCGCCGACGGTCAAGGCGGTGGCTACACCTTC. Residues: CATSDPADGQGGGYTF.

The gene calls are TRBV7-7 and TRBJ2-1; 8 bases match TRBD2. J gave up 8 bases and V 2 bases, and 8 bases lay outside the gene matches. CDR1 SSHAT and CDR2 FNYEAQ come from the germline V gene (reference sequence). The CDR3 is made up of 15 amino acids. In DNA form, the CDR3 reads TGTGCCAGCAGCTTAAGCGGGAGAGGAATAGATGAGCAGTTCTTC. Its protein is CASSLSGRGIDEQFF.

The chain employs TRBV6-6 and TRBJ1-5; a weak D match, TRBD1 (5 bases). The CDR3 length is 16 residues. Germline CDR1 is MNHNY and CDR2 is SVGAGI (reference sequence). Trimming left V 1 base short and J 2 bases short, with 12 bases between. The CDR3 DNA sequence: TGTGCCAGCAGTTACTGGGGCCTTGGGGGCAATCAGCCCCAGCATTTT. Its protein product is CASSYWGLGGNQPQHF.

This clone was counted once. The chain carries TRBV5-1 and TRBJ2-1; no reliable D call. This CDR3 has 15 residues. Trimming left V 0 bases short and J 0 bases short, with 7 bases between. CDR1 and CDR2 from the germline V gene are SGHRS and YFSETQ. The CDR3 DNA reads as TGCGCCAGCAGCTTGGGACGGAGCTCCTACAATGAGCAGTTCTTC. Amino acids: CASSLGRSSYNEQFF.

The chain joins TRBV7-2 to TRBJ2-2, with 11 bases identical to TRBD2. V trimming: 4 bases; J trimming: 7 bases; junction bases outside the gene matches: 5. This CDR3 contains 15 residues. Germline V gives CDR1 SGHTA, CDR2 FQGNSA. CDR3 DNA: TGTGCCAGCAGCTCACCGGGGACTAGCGGCGGGGAGCTGTTTTTT. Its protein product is CASSSPGTSGGELFF.

CDR3 coding DNA: TGTGCCAGCAGCATCGGGACAGGGGGAGCTTTCTTT. Protein: CASSIGTGGAFF. The V call is TRBV11-3, the J call TRBJ1-1; 11 bases are a match to TRBD1. V was pared by 5 bases and J by 10 bases, with 3 bases of the junction left unmatched. The CDR3 spans 12 residues. Per the germline V gene, CDR1 is SGHNT and CDR2 is YENEEA.

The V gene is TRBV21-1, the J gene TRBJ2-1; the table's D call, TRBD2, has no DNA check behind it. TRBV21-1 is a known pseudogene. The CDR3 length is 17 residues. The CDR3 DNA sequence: TGTGCCAGCAGCAAAGAAGGAACTAGCGCCACGAGCGATGAGCAGTTCTTC. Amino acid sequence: CASSKEGTSATSDEQFF.

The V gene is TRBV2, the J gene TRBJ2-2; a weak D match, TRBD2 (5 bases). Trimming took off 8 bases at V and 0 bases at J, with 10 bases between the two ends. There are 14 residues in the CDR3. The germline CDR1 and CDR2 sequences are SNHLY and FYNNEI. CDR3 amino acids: CASQEDANTGELFF. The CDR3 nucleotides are TGTGCCAGCCAGGAGGACGCGAACACCGGGGAGCTGTTTTTT.

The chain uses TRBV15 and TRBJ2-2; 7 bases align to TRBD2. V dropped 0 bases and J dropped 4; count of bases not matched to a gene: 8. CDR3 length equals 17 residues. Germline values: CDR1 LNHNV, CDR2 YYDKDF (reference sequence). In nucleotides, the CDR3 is TGTGCCACCAGCAGAGATCGACTAGCCCGAGGCACCGGGGAGCTGTTTTTT. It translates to CATSRDRLARGTGELFF.

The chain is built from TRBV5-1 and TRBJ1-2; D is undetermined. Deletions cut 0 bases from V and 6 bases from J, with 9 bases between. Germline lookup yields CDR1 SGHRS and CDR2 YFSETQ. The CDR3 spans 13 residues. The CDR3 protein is CASSLAPGDGYTF. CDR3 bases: TGCGCCAGCAGCTTGGCCCCGGGAGATGGCTACACCTTC.